Listed below are T cell receptor beta chains from one sample, sequenced in a study of T cells in Graves' hyperthyroidism and ophthalmopathy. A single record per CDR3 protein comes from TCRdb applying MiXCR to the multiplex PCR reads. Of over 700,000 distinct CDR3 sequences in the sample, approximately 36% were seen once. Sequenced input: blood. The origin of the receptors is a woman aged 40 to 50 with Graves' hyperthyroidism. CDR3s include the opening cysteine and the closing phenylalanine or tryptophan. The D gene is left open where the match is weak. The size field is filled for only some rows; it gives once, few, many or a size class.

j_call,v_call,clone_size,d_call,cdr3_nt,cdr3_aa
TRBJ1-4,TRBV7-9,many,.,TGTGCCAGCAGCAACCAACCGGGGGAAAAACTGTTTTTT,CASSNQPGEKLFF
TRBJ2-3,TRBV29-1,.,.,TGCAGCGTTGCCGGTGGGGGCCTAGCCGGCGATACGCAGTATTTT,CSVAGGGLAGDTQYF
TRBJ1-4,TRBV29-1,many,TRBD1,TGCAGCGGGGGACAGGGTGGAAAACTGTTTTTT,CSGGQGGKLFF
TRBJ2-5,TRBV7-9,many,TRBD2,TGTGCCAGCAGCCGCGCTAGCGGGAGGTGGGAGACCCAGTACTTC,CASSRASGRWETQYF
TRBJ1-2,TRBV10-3,many,.,TGTGCCATCAGTGTCTTAAAGGGATACTATGGCTACACCTTC,CAISVLKGYYGYTF
TRBJ1-1,TRBV19,once,.,TGTGCTGAGGACATAACCAGCACTGAAGCTTTCTTT,CAEDITSTEAFF
TRBJ1-5,TRBV11-3,.,.,TGTGCCAGCAGCCCGTCGTACCAAGAGACCCAGCATTTT,CASSPSYQETQHF
TRBJ1-1,TRBV11-3,many,.,TGTGCCAGCAGCTCCGCGGGGAACACTGAAGCTTTCTTT,CASSSAGNTEAFF
TRBJ2-6,TRBV10-3,.,.,TGTGCCATCAGGGCCAGGGCCAACGTCCTGACTTTC,CAIRARANVLTF
TRBJ1-5,TRBV9,.,TRBD1,TGTGCCAGCGGAACGGTGGGCAGGGGGCTTCAGCCCCAGCATTTT,CASGTVGRGLQPQHF
TRBJ1-2,TRBV12-3/TRBV12-4,few,.,TGTGCCAGCAGTTCATTGAGGGGAAACGACTATGGCTACACCTTC,CASSSLRGNDYGYTF
TRBJ2-2,TRBV7-7,many,TRBD1,TGTGCTAGCAGCTTAGCTCCGACAGGGTCGAACACCGGGGAGCTGTTTTTT,CASSLAPTGSNTGELFF
TRBJ1-5,TRBV7-8,.,.,TGTGCCAGCAGCTCCTCAGGCGGGCAGTTTCGACGTGAGCCCCAGCATTTT,CASSSSGGQFRREPQHF
TRBJ1-3,TRBV5-6,few,.,TGTGCCAGCAGCCAAGACCACGGTTCCCCTGGAAACACCATATATTTT,CASSQDHGSPGNTIYF
TRBJ1-5,TRBV4-1,few,.,TGCGCCAGCAGCCAAGCCCCCGCTGGGCAGCCCCAGCATTTT,CASSQAPAGQPQHF
TRBJ1-2,TRBV19,many,TRBD1,TGTGCCAGTAGTGGCGACAGGGGCAGAGGTGGCTACACCTTC,CASSGDRGRGGYTF